What follows describes a single T cell receptor (beta chain). This clonotype was observed at least ten times. This clone's antigen is unknown. Per-base quality was not reported, and no clone a single base away is much larger than it. Graves' hyperthyroidism was defined as stable when no progression to ophthalmopathy occurred over 18 months of follow-up. Hyperthyroidism patients were newly diagnosed, had a disease duration of under 2 months, and were aged 18 to 65 years. The study excluded patients with uncontrolled infections, other autoimmune diseases, pregnancy or lactation. Diagnoses relied on clinical symptoms, serum thyroxine and TRAb, thyroid ultrasound and orbital computed tomography. Ficoll-Paque density gradient centrifugation was used to isolate PBMCs from about 10 ml of fresh peripheral blood. Total RNA was extracted with Trizol reagent, and quality was checked on an Agilent 2100 Bioanalyzer.

This sample stems from a study of T cells in Graves' hyperthyroidism and ophthalmopathy (dated by TCRdb to between 2018 and 2021). Looking at the study overall: Peripheral blood samples were taken at the time of initial diagnosis, prior to any treatment. To identify distinguishing TCR V-J signatures, a discovery cohort of some 99 patients was used, comprising some 45 with Graves' ophthalmopathy and 57 with stable Graves' hyperthyroidism. Prospective prediction of ophthalmopathy was tested in an independent validation cohort consisting of some 20 hyperthyroidism patients and 15 or so patients who later progressed to ophthalmopathy. The 100 or so discovery patients were randomly divided into training and test sets at a 7:3 ratio. The study also compared thyroid tissue and blood T-cell repertoires from more than five Graves' hyperthyroidism patients. After blood sampling, hyperthyroidism patients were treated with methimazole at a starting dose of 30 mg daily, and ophthalmopathy patients were treated with high-dose intravenous methylprednisolone. According to the paper, TCR Vbeta CDR3 sequencing was carried out on 135 peripheral blood samples, which came from around 43 ophthalmopathy, roughly 75 hyperthyroidism and approximately 17 progressor patients. The research as a whole found: Sample size was not statistically predetermined, and blinding of investigators to group allocation was not performed. During validation, the model predicted progression to ophthalmopathy a median of approximately 7 months ahead of onset, with almost 71% sensitivity and 72% to 80% specificity. In cross-validation, a model built on a 13 V-J signature told ophthalmopathy apart from stable hyperthyroidism with 87.88% sensitivity and 81% to 82% specificity, and in testing the same model reached 80%/75%. Blood samples also contained most of the expanded thyroid clonotypes (frequency above 0.001), which suggests that blood repertoires may reflect thyroid immune responses.

The TCR beta CDR3 regions were amplified from the RNA transcripts. The first round of RT-PCR for the TCR CDR3 was performed with the HTBI primer set and the Qiagen OneStep RT-PCR kit. A second multiplex PCR round built the libraries, followed by size selection and purification. The libraries were sequenced on an Illumina HiSeq2000 using paired-end 100 bp reads. The authors' pipeline ran thus. Raw data were processed with SOAPnuke, discarding reads with adapters, uncalled bases, mean Phred below 15, or no exact constant-primer or identifier match. High-quality paired reads were merged with COPE v1.2.5, and unique nucleotide sequences were defined as clonotypes. MiTCR v1.1 was used to align clonotypes to the IMGT TRBV, TRBD and TRBJ reference segments. Analysis was restricted to V-J combinations with a frequency above 0.0001, which covered about 99% of repertoires. A TCS score was defined as the ratio of F50 (clonal expansion) to E x V (chaos), with BLOSUM62-based TCRdist applied between CDR3 peptides within each V-J. Welch's t-statistics and random forest reduced some 510 V-J features to 10 to 15, which were used in a naive Bayes classifier (R e1071). TCRdb reworked the public reads: Q25 trimming with fastp, MiXCR clone assembly, productive beta chains retained. For every CDR3 protein sequence, its rows merge into one entry that carries the most common genes and DNA. The V and J calls reflect TCRdb's pipeline rather than the authors' work. In all, the sample holds 350,000 to 400,000 distinct CDR3 sequences, and approximately 15% of those were seen once. In total, the top ten clones hold 8% to 13% of the sample.

The V end gives up 4 bases and the J end 6 bases, leaving 6 bases in the junction not matched to a gene. CDR1 DFQATT and CDR2 SNEGSKA were looked up in the germline V gene (reference sequence). The CDR3 has 13 amino acids, counting the end cysteine and phenylalanine. Left in the record is the CDR3 DNA by itself, 39 bases read in frame from the first base. This TCR came from a woman aged 60-75 years with Graves' hyperthyroidism. Sequenced material: blood. This chain is built from TRBV20-1 and TRBJ2-7; 10 bases in the middle match TRBD2. The bases are TGCAGTGCTAAATTAGCGGGAGGCTCCGAGCAGTACTTC. This translates into CSAKLAGGSEQYF.